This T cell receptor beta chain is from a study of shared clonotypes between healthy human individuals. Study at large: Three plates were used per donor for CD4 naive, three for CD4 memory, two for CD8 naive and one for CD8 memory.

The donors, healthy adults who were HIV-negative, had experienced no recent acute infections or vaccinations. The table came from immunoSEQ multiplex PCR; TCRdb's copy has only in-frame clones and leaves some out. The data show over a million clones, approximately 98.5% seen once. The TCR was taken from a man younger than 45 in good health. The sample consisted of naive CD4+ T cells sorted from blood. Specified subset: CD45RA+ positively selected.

The CDR3 nucleotides are TGTGCCAGCAGCCCGGACCCAGGGGAGACCCAGTACTTC. Translated: CASSPDPGETQYF. The V call is TRBV5-4, the J call TRBJ2-5; D is perhaps TRBD1 (5 bases). The CDR3 extends over 13 amino acids. Trimming cost V 4 bases and J 5 bases, with 12 bases left between them. Germline V gene sequence: CDR1 SGHNT, CDR2 YYREEE (reference sequence).